These 5 T cell receptor beta chains came from one sample sequenced in a study of shared clonotypes between healthy human individuals (dated by TCRdb to 2018 to 2020). The library was made by the immunoSEQ multiplex PCR assay. This immuneACCESS table, as held by TCRdb, lists in-frame sequences with V and J called but not all clones. Of the missing ones, under half trace to an unresolved V gene in checked studies; the others have no known cause. Across this sample there are some 2,000,000 clones, with 90% to 97% seen only once. About 0.13% of the sample rests with the top ten. Sequenced: naive CD4+ T cells sorted from blood. The cell subset or site label, as the study defines it: CD45RA+ positively selected. The receptors originated from a man younger than 35 in good health.

A remark on this clone: Other DNA sequences in this specimen translate into the identical CDR3. The J gene is TRBJ2-6, the V gene TRBV29-1; D not certain. The length of the CDR3 is 13 residues. Germline V CDR1 and CDR2: SQVTM, ANQGSEA. Trimming cost V 3 bases and J 0 bases, with 3 bases left between them. The CDR3 region has the DNA TGCAGCGTTGAGGGCTCTGGGGCCAACGTCCTGACTTTC. Amino acids: CSVEGSGANVLTF.

Comments on this clone: Additional DNA sequences in this sample encode the identical CDR3. The rearrangement links TRBV5-1 to TRBJ2-3; D perhaps matches TRBD2 (7 bases). Germline V gene data show CDR1 as SGHRS and CDR2 as YFSETQ. The V gene lost 0 bases and the J gene lost 2 bases, with 10 bases spanning the gap. This CDR3 region has 15 residues. For the CDR3, the DNA is TGCGCCAGCAGCTTGGACGGGGGGCCCACAGATACGCAGTATTTT. The encoded protein is CASSLDGGPTDTQYF.

This chain links TRBV30 with TRBJ1-6; D remains ambiguous. The CDR3 has 14 residues. CDR1 and CDR2 (germline): GTSNPN, SVGIG (reference sequence). V shed 0 bases and J shed 11 bases, with 14 bases lying between them. The DNA of the CDR3 is TGTGCCTGGAGTGTCCGGCGCCCCGCTCCACCCCTCCACTTT. Its protein product is CAWSVRRPAPPLHF.

The genes are TRBV4-3 and TRBJ2-1; TRBD2 aligns across 7 bases. Germline CDR1 LGHNA, CDR2 YSLEER. The CDR3 contains 17 residues. V lost 0 bases to trimming and J lost 7 bases; unmatched junction nucleotides: 12. CDR3 amino acids: CASSQEIRGGSGNEQFF. As DNA, the CDR3 is TGCGCCAGCAGCCAAGAGATAAGGGGCGGGAGTGGGAATGAGCAGTTCTTC.

This chain joins TRBV30 and TRBJ2-2; 9 bases are a match to TRBD1. The CDR3 covers 16 residues. V lost 2 bases to trimming and J lost 2 bases; unmatched junction nucleotides: 6. Per germline, CDR1 GTSNPN and CDR2 SVGIG (reference sequence). In DNA form, the CDR3 reads TGTGCCTGGAGTCGTAAGGGACAGGGTAACACCGGGGAGCTGTTTTTT. Translated, it gives CAWSRKGQGNTGELFF.